The 10 T cell receptor beta chains listed next were all sequenced from one sample in a study of blood T cell repertoires in COVID-19. Here immunoSEQ multiplex PCR was the method, and the copy in TCRdb shows in-frame clones only, minus some. The sample has 220,000 or so clones, 80% to 90% seen once; the top ten hold roughly 5%. The sequencing input was peripheral blood. These TCRs come from a woman aged 55-70 years who had recovered from COVID-19.

This chain connects TRBV2 to TRBJ1-4; 12 nucleotides align to TRBD1. Germline CDR1 is SNHLY and CDR2 is FYNNEI. This CDR3 region has 15 residues. Unmatched junction bases numbered 5, after V lost 5 bases and J lost 7 bases. The CDR3 spells CASSPGTGGPEKLFF. The CDR3, as DNA: TGTGCCAGCAGTCCCGGGACAGGGGGCCCTGAAAAACTGTTTTTT. Drawing the rest from reference TRBV2 and TRBJ1-4, the complete variable domain is EPEVTQTPSHQVTQMGQEVILRCVPISNHLYFYWYRQILGQKVEFLVSFYNNEISEKSEIFDDQFSVERPDGSNFTLKIRSTKLEDSAMYFCASSPGTGGPEKLFFGSGTQLSVL.

This chain uses TRBV19 with TRBJ1-5; 7 bases are shared with TRBD1. The CDR3 has 13 amino acids. Germline trimming cut 5 bases from V and 6 bases from J; bases unmatched to any gene: 4. Germline assignment: CDR1 LNHDA and CDR2 SQIVND (reference sequence). CDR3 coding DNA: TGTGCCAGTAGTGACAGGGTCCCTCAGCCCCAGCATTTT. As protein: CASSDRVPQPQHF.

The gene calls are TRBV19 and TRBJ2-3, with 10 bases aligning to TRBD2. Germline lookup yields CDR1 LNHDA and CDR2 SQIVND (reference sequence). V shed 4 bases and J 8 bases; nucleotides not matched to a gene: 6. The CDR3 contains 14 residues. CDR3 in DNA: TGTGCCAGTAGTAAAACTAGCGGGGCCCCTACGCAGTATTTT. Translation gives CASSKTSGAPTQYF. The full variable domain, rest sourced from reference TRBV19 and TRBJ2-3, is DGGITQSPKYLFRKEGQNVTLSCEQNLNHDAMYWYRQDPGQGLRLIYYSQIVNDFQKGDIAEGYSVSREKKESFPLTVTSAQKNPTAFYLCASSKTSGAPTQYFGPGTRLTVL.

The gene calls are TRBV4-3 and TRBJ2-3, with 10 bases fitting TRBD2. Germline values: CDR1 LGHNA, CDR2 YSLEER. The CDR3 spans 19 residues. Trimming took 1 base from V and 1 from J; bases not matched to a gene: 11. CDR3 in amino acids: CASSQGVAGGGGGTDTQYF. As DNA, the CDR3 is TGCGCCAGCAGCCAAGGTGTAGCGGGGGGCGGCGGGGGCACAGATACGCAGTATTTT.

The chain uses TRBV5-4 and TRBJ2-6, with 7 positions matching TRBD2. The CDR3 extends over 17 amino acids. V lost 0 bases, J lost 0 bases, and 3 bases stayed unmatched. Germline CDR1 SGHNT, CDR2 YYREEE (reference sequence). CDR3 protein: CASSLVRGDSGANVLTF. The CDR3 nucleotides read TGTGCCAGCAGCTTGGTCCGGGGGGACTCTGGGGCCAACGTCCTGACTTTC.

The genes are TRBV12-5 and TRBJ2-7; 8 positions match TRBD1. Trimming cost V 1 base and J 4 bases; bases outside gene matches: 6. The length of the CDR3 is 15 residues. In germline, CDR1 is LGHNT, CDR2 FRNRAP. CDR3 bases: TGTGCTAGTGGTTTGGACTACAGGGGGTCTTACGAGCAGTACTTC. This gives the protein CASGLDYRGSYEQYF.

The rearrangement links TRBV2 to TRBJ1-3; no definite D call. The germline CDR1 and CDR2 sequences are SNHLY and FYNNEI. Trimming shortened V by 4 bases and J by 5 bases, and 12 bases separated the two germline ends. The CDR3 runs 14 residues. For the CDR3, the DNA is TGTGCCAGCAGTGCAGAGGGCTCGAGAAACACCATATATTTT. Its translation is CASSAEGSRNTIYF.

V is TRBV30 and J is TRBJ1-5; D remains ambiguous. The V end lost 3 bases, the J end lost 9 bases, and 12 bases lay between the germline ends. Germline values: CDR1 GTSNPN, CDR2 SVGIG (reference sequence). This CDR3 spans 12 amino acids. The CDR3: CAWSLVTGPQHF. The CDR3 coding sequence is TGTGCCTGGAGCCTCGTTACTGGGCCCCAGCATTTT.

DNA for the CDR3: TGTGCCAGCAGCGGAACAGGCATGGATACGCAGTATTTT. Amino acids: CASSGTGMDTQYF. The J gene is TRBJ2-3, the V gene TRBV9, with D possibly TRBD1 on 5 matching bases. Germline V gene sequence: CDR1 SGDLS, CDR2 YYNGEE. Trimming took off 3 bases at V and 6 bases at J, with 11 bases between the two ends. The CDR3 runs 13 residues.

This clone was detected many times. V gene TRBV9 combines with J gene TRBJ1-2, with D tentatively TRBD1 (5 bases). Trimming left V 1 base short and J 6 bases short, with 13 bases between. There are 14 residues in the CDR3. Germline loops: CDR1 SGDLS, CDR2 YYNGEE. The CDR3, as DNA: TGTGCCAGCAGCGTAACAGGTAGCAGCCATGGCTACACCTTC. Protein: CASSVTGSSHGYTF.